Listed below are T cell receptor beta chains from one sample, sequenced in a study of control samples from healthy donors and cancer patients. The table came from immunoSEQ multiplex PCR; TCRdb's copy has only in-frame clones and leaves some out. Altogether tens of thousands of clones are present, around 87% being singletons, with the ten largest covering around 6%. Sequenced input: PBMCs. All receptors come from a man aged 55 to 70 with colorectal cancer. Each CDR3 is given with its conserved first and last residue. D genes are given only for firm matches. Not every row has a clone size; where given, it reads once, few, many or a size class.

v_gene	abundance	j_gene	d_gene	CDR3aa	CDR3nt
TRBV29-1	NA	TRBJ1-2	TRBD1	CSVPPQGADYGYTF	TGCAGCGTCCCACCCCAGGGGGCGGACTATGGCTACACCTTC
TRBV4-2	NA	TRBJ2-2	NA	CASSRQSPVRGELFF	TGTGCCAGCAGCCGCCAGTCCCCCGTGCGCGGGGAGCTGTTTTTT
TRBV9	NA	TRBJ2-2	NA	CASSVLDSYTGELFF	TGTGCCAGCAGCGTACTGGACTCCTACACCGGGGAGCTGTTTTTT
TRBV2	NA	TRBJ2-2	TRBD2	CASKNAPGGDGELFF	TGTGCCAGCAAAAACGCTCCCGGGGGGGACGGGGAGCTGTTTTTT
TRBV6-6	NA	TRBJ2-1	TRBD1	CASSYSSGTGDNEQFF	TGTGCCAGCAGTTACTCTTCCGGGACAGGGGACAATGAGCAGTTCTTC
TRBV28	few	TRBJ2-1	TRBD1	CASRGNRGQRNEQFF	TGTGCCAGCAGAGGAAACAGGGGGCAACGCAATGAGCAGTTCTTC
TRBV5-1	once	TRBJ1-1	NA	CASSQVQGRDGAFF	TGCGCCAGCAGCCAAGTACAAGGACGGGATGGAGCTTTCTTT
TRBV18	NA	TRBJ1-2	NA	CASSPGRVEYGYTF	TGTGCCAGCTCACCAGGCAGGGTTGAGTATGGCTACACCTTC
TRBV28	NA	TRBJ2-4	TRBD2	CASSLWREGKNIQYF	TGTGCCAGCAGTTTATGGAGGGAGGGCAAAAACATTCAGTACTTC
TRBV3-1/TRBV3-2	NA	TRBJ2-3	NA	CASSPPGDTQYF	TGTGCCAGCAGCCCCCCGGGAGATACGCAGTATTTT
TRBV2	NA	TRBJ2-3	NA	CASSEQPDTQYF	TGTGCCAGCAGTGAACAACCAGATACGCAGTATTTT
TRBV27	NA	TRBJ2-2	NA	CASSLELGSIGELFF	TGTGCCAGCAGTTTAGAATTGGGTTCAATCGGGGAGCTGTTTTTT
TRBV13	NA	TRBJ2-2	NA	CASSSVGELFF	TGTGCCAGCAGCTCGGTAGGGGAGCTGTTTTTT
TRBV28	NA	TRBJ2-1	NA	CASSGTEPYNEQFF	TGTGCCAGCAGCGGGACCGAGCCCTACAATGAGCAGTTCTTC
TRBV7-2	NA	TRBJ2-5	TRBD1	CASSLVGQGGGETQYF	TGTGCCAGCAGCTTGGTCGGACAGGGTGGGGGAGAGACCCAGTACTTC
TRBV6-5	NA	TRBJ2-5	NA	CASSYSDRDQETQYF	TGTGCCAGCAGTTACTCGGACAGAGACCAAGAGACCCAGTACTTC
TRBV5-4	NA	TRBJ2-7	TRBD1	CASTRTGDYEQYF	TGTGCCAGCACCCGGACAGGGGACTACGAGCAGTACTTC
TRBV5-1	NA	TRBJ1-1	TRBD1	CASSPGTGSTEAFF	TGCGCCAGCAGCCCCGGGACAGGGAGCACTGAAGCTTTCTTT
TRBV2	NA	TRBJ2-5	TRBD2	CASRSGTNQETQYF	TGTGCCAGCAGGTCGGGGACTAACCAAGAGACCCAGTACTTC
TRBV5-6	NA	TRBJ1-6	NA	CASSPYRVLVNSPLHF	TGTGCCAGCAGCCCTTACAGGGTTTTGGTAAATTCACCCCTCCACTTT
TRBV19	once	TRBJ1-2	NA	CASSMTASSGYTF	TGTGCCAGTAGTATGACAGCTTCGAGTGGCTACACCTTC
TRBV2	NA	TRBJ1-1	TRBD1	CATTTGEGTEAFF	TGTGCCACGACGACAGGGGAGGGCACTGAAGCTTTCTTT